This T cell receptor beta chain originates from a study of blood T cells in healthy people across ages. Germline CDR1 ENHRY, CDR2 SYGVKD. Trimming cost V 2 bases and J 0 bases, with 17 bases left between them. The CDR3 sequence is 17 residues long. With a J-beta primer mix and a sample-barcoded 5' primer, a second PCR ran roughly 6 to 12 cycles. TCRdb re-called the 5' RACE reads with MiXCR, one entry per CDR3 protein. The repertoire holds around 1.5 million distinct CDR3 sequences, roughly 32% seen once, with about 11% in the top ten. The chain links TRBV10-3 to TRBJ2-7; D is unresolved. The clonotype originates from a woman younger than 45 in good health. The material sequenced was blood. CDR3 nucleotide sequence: TGTGCCATCAGTGAGCCCCCGGACCGGGCTAGCTCCTACGAGCAGTACTTC. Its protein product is CAISEPPDRASSYEQYF.